The next 22 T cell receptor beta chains were all read from a single sample in a study of read filtering for tumor transcriptome and immune sequencing (dated by TCRdb to between 2020 and 2021). The listed sequencing device is Illumina HiSeq 4000. The Immunoverse kit was used to build TCR libraries from 400 ng RNA, with molecular barcoded adaptors covering alpha/delta and beta/gamma chains. The public reads were quality trimmed at Q25 with fastp and then assembled into clones with MiXCR by TCRdb, keeping productive beta chains. Each entry merges the rows of one CDR3 protein and shows their most common DNA and genes. This sample comprises about 60,000 distinct CDR3 sequences, approximately 13% of them detected only once. Approximately 50% of the sample is held by the ten biggest clonotypes. Sequencing was carried out using a population of CD138-negative cells sorted from bone marrow. The cell subset or site label for this specimen denotes: bone marrow mononuclear cells depleted of CD138+ plasma/myeloma cells by negative magnetic selection. The receptors derive from a donor at least 40 years old with multiple myeloma.

Ten or more counts support this clonotype. The chain uses TRBV5-1 and TRBJ1-4; 7 bases fit TRBD1. Germline values: CDR1 SGHRS, CDR2 YFSETQ. This CDR3 has 16 residues. J gave up 3 bases and V 0 bases, and 5 bases lay outside the gene matches. The CDR3 coding sequence is TGCGCCAGCAGCTTGGGCCCCAGGGGGTCTAATGAAAAACTGTTTTTT. Its protein product is CASSLGPRGSNEKLFF. Full variable domain (outside the CDR3, taken from reference TRBV5-1 and TRBJ1-4): KAGVTQTPRYLIKTRGQQVTLSCSPISGHRSVSWYQQTPGQGLQFLFEYFSETQRNKGNFPGRFSGRQFSNSRSEMNVSTLELGDSALYLCASSLGPRGSNEKLFFGSGTQLSVL.

The sample holds many counts of this clonotype. This rearrangement joins TRBV12-3 or TRBV12-4 to TRBJ2-1; 10 bases fit TRBD1. J was trimmed by 7 bases and V by 5 bases; bases with no gene match: 5. The CDR3 totals 14 residues. The CDR3 DNA sequence: TGTGCCAGCAGTCCAGGACAGGGGGGGAATGAGCAGTTCTTC. Translated, it gives CASSPGQGGNEQFF.

This clonotype was detected ten times or more. The junction departs from the called germline gene at one end, perhaps through a read error. The chain combines TRBV4-3 with TRBJ1-4, with D unresolved. The CDR3 runs to 15 residues. Germline V gene sequence: CDR1 LGHNA, CDR2 YSLEER. The CDR3 loop is CASSQDRPATQKRFF. The CDR3 DNA follows: TGCGCCAGCAGCCAAGATAGGCCAGCGACCCAAAAACGGTTTTTT.

In this sample, this clonotype turned up many times. The chain is built from TRBV30 and TRBJ1-5; no clear D gene. This CDR3 has 14 amino acids. Germline V gene sequence: CDR1 GTSNPN, CDR2 SVGIG (reference sequence). V lost 1 base, J lost 3 bases, and 10 bases lay in between. The CDR3 is CAWSDRQHNQPQHF. The CDR3 DNA reads TGTGCCTGGAGTGACCGCCAGCACAATCAGCCCCAGCATTTT.

The V gene is TRBV4-2, the J gene TRBJ2-5, with D unresolved. Germline CDR1 is LGHNA and CDR2 is YNFKEQ. The CDR3 covers 12 residues. V was shortened by 0 bases and J by 7 bases, with 6 bases between the two germline ends. The CDR3 loop is CASSQDPRTQYF. The CDR3 DNA follows: TGTGCCAGCAGCCAAGATCCGAGGACCCAGTACTTC.

This clonotype was recorded many times. V is TRBV11-1 and J is TRBJ2-7; either TRBD1 or TRBD2 may supply D (6 bases each). CDR1 is SGHAT, CDR2 FQDESV, per germline (reference sequence). The CDR3 extends over 14 amino acids. With 2 bases removed from V and 3 bases from J, the gap between germline ends came to 11 bases. CDR3 sequence (DNA): TGTGCCAGCAGCTTAAGGGGGGCAGACTACGAGCAGTACTTC. Translating it yields CASSLRGADYEQYF.

A remark on this clonotype: A read error may be the cause here, since a much bigger clone is one base away. CDR3 sequence: CASSLDRDTEALF. In DNA, the CDR3 is TGTGCCAGCAGCTTGGACAGGGACACTGAAGCTCTCTTT. The rearrangement links TRBV5-5 to TRBJ1-1, with D possibly TRBD1 on 6 matching bases. The CDR3 has 13 amino acids. Germline V gene lookup returns CDR1 SGHKS and CDR2 YYEKEE (reference sequence).

DNA for the CDR3: TGTGCCAGCAGTACCTCCCCCGGGGCAGCAAGCTCTGGAAACACCATATATTTT. Translation gives CASSTSPGAASSGNTIYF. The genes are TRBV28 and TRBJ1-3, with D tentatively TRBD1 (5 bases). Germline V gene data show CDR1 as MDHEN and CDR2 as SYDVKM. This CDR3 comprises 18 residues. V lost 5 bases, J lost 0 bases, and 20 bases lay in between. Based on the CDR3 plus reference TRBV28 and TRBJ1-3, the full variable domain is DVKVTQSSRYLVKRTGEKVFLECVQDMDHENMFWYRQDPGLGLRLIYFSYDVKMKEKGDIPEGYSVSREKKERFSLILESASTNQTSMYLCASSTSPGAASSGNTIYFGEGSWLTVV.

This clonotype has a count of ten or more. This chain joins TRBV11-2 and TRBJ2-1; 9 nucleotides line up with TRBD1. The CDR3 runs 16 residues. After removal of 4 bases from V and 5 bases from J, the junction contained 9 bases not matched to a gene. Germline V gives CDR1 SGHAT, CDR2 FQNNGV. This CDR3 is CASSSSDRGMNNEQFF. CDR3 sequence (DNA): TGTGCCAGCAGCTCATCAGACAGGGGGATGAACAATGAGCAGTTCTTC.

The chain carries TRBV7-2 and TRBJ2-3; 8 bases map to TRBD2. This CDR3 spans 16 amino acids. The V and J ends lost 5 bases and 1 base, in that order; junction bases with no gene match: 8. Per germline, CDR1 SGHTA and CDR2 FQGNSA. CDR3: CASSQGPAGGTDTQYF. CDR3 sequence (DNA): TGTGCCAGCAGCCAGGGACCAGCGGGAGGCACAGATACGCAGTATTTT. Based on the CDR3 plus reference TRBV7-2 and TRBJ2-3, the full variable domain is GAGVSQSPSNKVTEKGKDVELRCDPISGHTALYWYRQSLGQGLEFLIYFQGNSAPDKSGLPSDRFSAERTGGSVSTLTIQRTQQEDSAVYLCASSQGPAGGTDTQYFGPGTRLTVL.

This clonotype showed up many times. The V and J genes are TRBV27 and TRBJ1-4; 10 nucleotides line up with TRBD1. Germline CDR1 reads MNHEY; CDR2 reads SMNVEV (reference sequence). The trim removed 6 bases at V and 3 bases at J, leaving 4 bases unmatched. There are 15 residues in the CDR3. The DNA for the CDR3 is TGTGCCAGCAGGACAGGGGGCGCGGCTAATGAAAAACTGTTTTTT. The encoded protein is CASRTGGAANEKLFF.

This clonotype was found a few times. It differs at one base from a far larger clone, so likely a read error. The V and J genes are TRBV6-6 and TRBJ2-1, with a tentative D call TRBD1 (6 bases). This CDR3 comprises 15 residues. Germline loops: CDR1 MNHNY, CDR2 SVGAGI (reference sequence). Here the CDR3 reads CASKTGMTGQWEQSF. CDR3 nucleotides: TGTGCCAGCAAAACAGGGATGACTGGACAATGGGAGCAGTCCTTC.

This clonotype occurred many times. This chain uses TRBV10-3 with TRBJ2-1; D remains ambiguous. CDR3 length equals 12 residues. CDR1 ENHRY and CDR2 SYGVKD come from the germline V gene. Trimming took off 3 bases at V and 6 bases at J, with 6 bases between the two ends. The CDR3 loop reads CAISERLNEQFF. The CDR3 coding sequence is TGTGCCATCAGTGAAAGGCTCAATGAGCAGTTCTTC.

This clonotype appeared many times. The genes are TRBV7-8 and TRBJ2-1; D remains ambiguous. Trimming removed 1 base at V and 4 bases at J, with 8 bases between. Germline V CDR1 and CDR2: SGHVS, FQNEAQ. This CDR3 region has 14 residues. CDR3 bases: TGTGCCAGCAGCTTAGTCGGCGTTTACAATGAGCAGTTCTTC. Translated, it gives CASSLVGVYNEQFF.

The gene calls are TRBV7-3 and TRBJ2-3, with unresolved D. The CDR3 is 16 amino acids. V was cut by 5 bases and J by 0 bases, with 15 bases left in between. Germline V gene lookup returns CDR1 SGHTA and CDR2 FQGTGA. CDR3 nucleotide sequence: TGTGCCAGCAGCGCACGCTTAAGTGGTAGCACAGATACGCAGTATTTT. Translated, it gives CASSARLSGSTDTQYF.

This clonotype was counted many times. The rearrangement joins TRBV12-3 or TRBV12-4 to TRBJ1-1; D may be TRBD1 (6 bases). The V gene lost 7 bases and the J gene lost 4 bases, with 10 bases spanning the gap. The CDR3 is made up of 12 amino acids. CDR3 sequence (DNA): TGTGCCAGCACCCGGACAGTCACTGAAGCTTTCTTT. Residues: CASTRTVTEAFF.

This clonotype was counted a few times. The chain uses TRBV14 and TRBJ1-1; 7 bases agree with TRBD1. Germline V lookup: CDR1 SGHDN, CDR2 FVKESK. The CDR3 runs to 17 residues. V was pared by 2 bases and J by 0 bases, with 9 bases of the junction left unmatched. The CDR3 DNA follows: TGTGCCAGCAGCCAAATAACCGGGACAGCTATGAACACTGAAGCTTTCTTT. Translated: CASSQITGTAMNTEAFF.

This clonotype was recorded at least ten times. The chain has TRBV5-4 and TRBJ2-1; 8 nucleotides align to TRBD2. Germline V CDR1 and CDR2: SGHNT, YYREEE (reference sequence). J lost 8 bases, V lost 4 bases, and 14 bases had no gene match. The CDR3 runs to 16 residues. The CDR3 DNA sequence: TGTGCCAGCAGCAGCGCCGGGACTAGGAATTCGGATGAGCAGTTCTTC. Encoded protein: CASSSAGTRNSDEQFF.

This chain links TRBV5-1 with TRBJ2-1; TRBD2 aligns across 11 bases. The CDR3 covers 16 residues. V shed 3 bases and J 6 bases; nucleotides not matched to a gene: 8. Germline V lookup: CDR1 SGHRS, CDR2 YFSETQ. Here the CDR3 DNA reads TGCGCCAGCAGCTCTTCACTAGCGGGAGCAGTCAATGAGCAGTTCTTC. This translates into CASSSSLAGAVNEQFF.

V gene TRBV7-2 combines with J gene TRBJ2-7, with 8 bases identical to TRBD1. Trimming took 1 base from V and 6 from J; bases not matched to a gene: 5. This CDR3 contains 14 residues. Looked up from germline, CDR1 is SGHTA and CDR2 is FQGNSA. This chain's CDR3 is CASSLGQGAVEQYF. CDR3 DNA sequence: TGTGCCAGCAGCTTAGGGCAGGGGGCCGTCGAGCAGTACTTC.

This clonotype was detected ten times or more. The chain couples TRBV5-1 to TRBJ2-7; D tentatively fits TRBD1 or TRBD2 (5 bases each). This CDR3 has 13 amino acids. From germline, CDR1 is SGHRS and CDR2 YFSETQ. Trimming stripped 4 bases from V and 3 bases from J, with 11 bases between. CDR3 in amino acids: CASSEGSVYEQYF. The CDR3 nucleotides are TGCGCCAGCAGCGAGGGGTCGGTCTACGAGCAGTACTTC.

A remark on this clonotype: This may be a read error, as it is one base from a much larger clone. This chain uses TRBV19 with TRBJ1-6, with 8 bases that match TRBD1. The CDR3 loop spans 15 amino acids. Germline lookup yields CDR1 LNHDA and CDR2 SQIVND (reference sequence). CDR3 region: CASRTGTGYNSPLRF. The CDR3 bases are TGTGCCAGTAGGACCGGGACAGGCTATAATTCACCCCTCCGCTTT.